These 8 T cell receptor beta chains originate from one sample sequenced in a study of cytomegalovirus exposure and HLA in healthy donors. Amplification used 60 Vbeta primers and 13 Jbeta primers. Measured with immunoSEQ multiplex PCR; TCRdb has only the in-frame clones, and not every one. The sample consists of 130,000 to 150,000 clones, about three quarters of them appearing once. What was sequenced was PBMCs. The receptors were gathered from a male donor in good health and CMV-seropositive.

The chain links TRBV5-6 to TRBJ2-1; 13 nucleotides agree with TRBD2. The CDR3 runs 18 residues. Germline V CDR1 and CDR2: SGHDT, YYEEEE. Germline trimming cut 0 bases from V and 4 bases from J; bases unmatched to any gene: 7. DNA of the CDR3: TGTGCCAGCAGCTTGGTACCGGGGACTAGCGGGGCGTACAATGAGCAGTTCTTC. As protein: CASSLVPGTSGAYNEQFF.

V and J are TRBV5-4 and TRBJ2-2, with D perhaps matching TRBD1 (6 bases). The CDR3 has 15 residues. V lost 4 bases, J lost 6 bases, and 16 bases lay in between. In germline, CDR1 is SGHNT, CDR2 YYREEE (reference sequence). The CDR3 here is CASSDTRGLAGELFF. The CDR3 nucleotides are TGTGCCAGCAGCGATACCAGGGGATTGGCCGGGGAGCTGTTTTTT. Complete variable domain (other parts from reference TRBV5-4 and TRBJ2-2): ETGVTQSPTHLIKTRGQQVTLRCSSQSGHNTVSWYQQALGQGPQFIFQYYREEENGRGNFPPRFSGLQFPNYSSELNVNALELDDSALYLCASSDTRGLAGELFFGEGSRLTVL.

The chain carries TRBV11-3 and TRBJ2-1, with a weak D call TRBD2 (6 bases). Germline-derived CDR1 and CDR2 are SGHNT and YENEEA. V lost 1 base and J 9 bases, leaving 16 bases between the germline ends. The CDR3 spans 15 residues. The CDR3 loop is CASSLGDGGGGEQFF. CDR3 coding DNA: TGTGCCAGCAGCTTAGGCGATGGGGGAGGCGGTGAGCAGTTCTTC.

The CDR3 loop is CASSMASGPYNEQFF. In nucleotides, the CDR3 is TGTGCCAGTAGTATGGCTAGCGGGCCATACAATGAGCAGTTCTTC. The genes are TRBV19 and TRBJ2-1, with 8 bases aligning to TRBD2. CDR3 length equals 15 residues. Germline loops: CDR1 LNHDA, CDR2 SQIVND (reference sequence). Trimming cost V 3 bases and J 4 bases; bases outside gene matches: 5.

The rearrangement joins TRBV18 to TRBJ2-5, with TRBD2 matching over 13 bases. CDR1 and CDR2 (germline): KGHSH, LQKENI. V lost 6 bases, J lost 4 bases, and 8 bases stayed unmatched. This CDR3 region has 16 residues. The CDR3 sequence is CASSQVRLAGGETQYF. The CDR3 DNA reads TGTGCCAGCTCGCAAGTGAGACTAGCGGGGGGAGAGACCCAGTACTTC.

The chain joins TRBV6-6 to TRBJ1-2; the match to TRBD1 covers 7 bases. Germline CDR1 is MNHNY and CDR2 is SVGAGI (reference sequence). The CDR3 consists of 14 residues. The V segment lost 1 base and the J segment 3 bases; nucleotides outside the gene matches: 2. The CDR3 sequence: CASSYYDRDYGYTF. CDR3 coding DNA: TGTGCCAGCAGTTACTACGACAGGGACTATGGCTACACCTTC.

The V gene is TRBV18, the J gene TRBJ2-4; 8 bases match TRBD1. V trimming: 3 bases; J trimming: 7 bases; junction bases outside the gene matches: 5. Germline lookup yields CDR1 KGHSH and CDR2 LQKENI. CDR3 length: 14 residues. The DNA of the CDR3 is TGTGCCAGCTCACCGCTTGGACAGGGTAACATTCAGTACTTC. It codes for CASSPLGQGNIQYF.

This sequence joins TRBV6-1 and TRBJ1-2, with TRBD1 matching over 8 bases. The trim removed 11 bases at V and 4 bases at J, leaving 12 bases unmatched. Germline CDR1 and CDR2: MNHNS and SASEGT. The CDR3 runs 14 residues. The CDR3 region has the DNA TGTGCCCCCCATCTTGGACAGGGAATCTATGGCTACACCTTC. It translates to CAPHLGQGIYGYTF.